A selection of T cell receptor beta chains follows, all from one sample in a study of response to subunit inactivated influenza vaccine. TCRdb recomputed calls from the RT-PCR reads with MiXCR, one row per CDR3 protein. The table includes about 700,000 distinct CDR3 sequences, more than 15% detected once. Sequenced here: PBMCs from blood, sampled about 12 days after vaccination. Receptors originate from a man in his forties or fifties who received an inactivated influenza vaccine. Each CDR3 is given with its conserved first and last residue. The order of the fields is D gene, clone size, V gene, J gene, CDR3 DNA, CDR3 protein. The D gene is left open where the match is weak. Clone size is shown for a subset of rows, as once, few, many or a class of expanded clone.

-	-	TRBV24-1	TRBJ1-1	TGTGCCACCAGTGATCGGGACAAGGGAGCTTTCTTT	CATSDRDKGAFF
-	-	TRBV18	TRBJ2-7	TGTGCCAGCTCACCACGATCGGGGGGCTTCTACGAGCAGTACTTC	CASSPRSGGFYEQYF
-	-	TRBV6-5	TRBJ2-7	TGTGCCAGCAGTTACTCGATTAGAGACCCGGAGACTTACGAGCAGTACTTC	CASSYSIRDPETYEQYF
-	few	TRBV5-1	TRBJ2-3	TGCGCCAGCAGCTTGGCGGGAAGACCACACACAGATACGCAGTATTTT	CASSLAGRPHTDTQYF
-	-	TRBV9	TRBJ1-3	TGTGCCAGCAGCGTAGTGTCGGCGACAGCTGGAAACACCATATATTTT	CASSVVSATAGNTIYF
-	few	TRBV28	TRBJ2-2	TGTGCCAGCAAGGGGGTCCTTGAGACCGGGGAGCTGTTTTTT	CASKGVLETGELFF
-	few	TRBV28	TRBJ2-7	TGTGCCAGCAGACGTTCCAACCCCTACGAGCAGTACTTC	CASRRSNPYEQYF
TRBD1	few	TRBV6-1	TRBJ1-2	TGTGCCAGCAGTCGACAGGGACCGCCTTATGGCTACACCTTC	CASSRQGPPYGYTF
-	-	TRBV24-1	TRBJ2-3	TGTGCCACCAGTGATTTGCTGGACTGGGATACGCAGTATTTT	CATSDLLDWDTQYF
TRBD2	few	TRBV20-1	TRBJ2-2	TGCAGTGCTAGAACTAGCGGGAGACCCGGGGAGCTGTTTTTT	CSARTSGRPGELFF
-	few	TRBV20-1	TRBJ2-5	TGCAGTGCTAGAGAGTGGACCAGTTCTCAAGAGACCCAGTACTTC	CSAREWTSSQETQYF
-	few	TRBV10-3	TRBJ1-6	TGTGCCATCAGTGAGGCTGCGGGAAATAATTCACCCCTCCACTTT	CAISEAAGNNSPLHF
TRBD1	-	TRBV10-3	TRBJ2-6	TGTGCCATCAGTAGCACAGGGGAGAGGCTTGGGGCCAACGTCCTGACTTTC	CAISSTGERLGANVLTF
-	few	TRBV28	TRBJ2-3	TGTGCCAGCAGTCTCCGTTTAGGGGGAGGGTCGGGAGATACGCAGTATTTT	CASSLRLGGGSGDTQYF
-	-	TRBV6-1	TRBJ1-6	TGTGCCAGCAGGAACCCGGAGGTCAATTCACCCCTCCACTTT	CASRNPEVNSPLHF